These 7 T cell receptor beta chains came from one sample sequenced in a study of blood T cell repertoires in COVID-19. The method was immunoSEQ multiplex PCR; TCRdb's version includes in-frame clones alone and lacks a portion of them. The sample includes about 80,000 clones, about four fifths of them seen just once. Sequencing used peripheral blood. Every receptor here comes from a human donor in a cohort sampled during active COVID-19.

The CDR3 nucleotides are TGTGCCAGCTTAAGGGACAGGGGCGACGAGCAGTACTTC. Translating it yields CASLRDRGDEQYF. This sequence joins TRBV18 and TRBJ2-7, with 10 bases aligning to TRBD1. Germline CDR1 and CDR2: KGHSH and LQKENI. V dropped 7 bases and J dropped 5; count of bases not matched to a gene: 5. The CDR3 is 13 amino acids.

The chain is built from TRBV30 and TRBJ2-7; a possible D gene is TRBD1 (6 bases). Deletions cut 2 bases from V and 5 bases from J, with 10 bases between. The CDR3 consists of 12 residues. Germline V gives CDR1 GTSNPN, CDR2 SVGIG (reference sequence). The CDR3 DNA is TGTGCCTGGAGTCTGGGGGCCGACGAGCAGTACTTC. Translated: CAWSLGADEQYF.

This clone was recorded only once. The CDR3 nucleotides are TGTGCCATCAGTGAGTCAGGGAGTGGCTCCTACGAGCAGTACTTC. Its translation: CAISESGSGSYEQYF. This rearrangement joins TRBV10-3 to TRBJ2-7; TRBD2 might be the D (5 bases). There are 15 residues in the CDR3. V was trimmed by 0 bases and J by 0 bases, leaving 9 bases between them. The germline V gene has CDR1 ENHRY and CDR2 SYGVKD.

The genes are TRBV5-5 and TRBJ2-3; no reliable D call. V shed 5 bases and J shed 3 bases, with 10 bases lying between them. This CDR3 has 13 residues. CDR1 and CDR2 from the germline V gene are SGHKS and YYEKEE (reference sequence). This chain's CDR3 is CASSRDRTDTQYF. The CDR3 DNA reads TGTGCCAGCAGTCGCGATCGGACAGATACGCAGTATTTT.

The V call is TRBV7-2, the J call TRBJ2-1; 10 nucleotides agree with TRBD2. V shed 4 bases and J 5 bases; nucleotides not matched to a gene: 14. The CDR3 is 18 amino acids. CDR1 and CDR2 from the germline V gene are SGHTA and FQGNSA. CDR3 loop: CASSSNLLAGVSHNEQFF. The CDR3 DNA reads as TGTGCCAGCAGCTCCAACCTCCTAGCGGGGGTATCCCACAATGAGCAGTTCTTC.

This clone was recorded only once. The chain employs TRBV5-1 and TRBJ2-7, with 7 bases identical to TRBD1. The CDR3 is made up of 14 amino acids. CDR1 SGHRS and CDR2 YFSETQ come from the germline V gene. The trim removed 7 bases at V and 3 bases at J, leaving 10 bases unmatched. CDR3 in amino acids: CASLKGAGGYEQYF. For the CDR3, the DNA is TGCGCCAGCCTGAAGGGGGCTGGTGGCTACGAGCAGTACTTC.

The DNA for the CDR3 is TGTGCCAGCAGCGCGGGGGGAGGAAGCTACGAGCAGTACTTC. Residues: CASSAGGGSYEQYF. The V and J genes are TRBV11-3 and TRBJ2-7, with TRBD2 matching over 8 bases. V trimming: 5 bases; J trimming: 3 bases; junction bases outside the gene matches: 6. The germline CDR1 and CDR2 sequences are SGHNT and YENEEA. This CDR3 has 14 residues.